These 17 T cell receptor beta chains originate from one sample sequenced in a study of blood T cell repertoires in COVID-19. Sequencing was performed with immunoSEQ multiplex PCR; in TCRdb, only in-frame clones are kept and a portion is missing. The sample holds about 250,000 clones; around 84% are singletons and the top ten take about 16%. Sequencing was carried out using PBMCs or T cells enriched from blood (not recorded which). The receptors originated from a man aged 18 to 30 who had recovered from COVID-19.

The chain recombines TRBV7-9 with TRBJ2-7; TRBD2 aligns across 12 bases. Germline V gene lookup returns CDR1 SEHNR and CDR2 FQNEAQ (reference sequence). The V and J ends lost 0 bases and 1 base, in that order; junction bases with no gene match: 1. This CDR3 has 16 amino acids. The CDR3 DNA follows: TGTGCCAGCAGCTTAGCTGGACTAGCGGGGTCCTACGAGCAGTACTTC. Its translation is CASSLAGLAGSYEQYF.

The rearrangement joins TRBV7-9 to TRBJ2-1; 7 bases line up with TRBD2. The CDR3 consists of 15 residues. Germline V lookup: CDR1 SEHNR, CDR2 FQNEAQ (reference sequence). Trimming removed 1 base from V and 7 bases from J; junction bases left unmatched: 7. CDR3 sequence (DNA): TGTGCCAGCAGCTTAGTTGCGGGGGAATCAAATGAGCAGTTCTTC. This translates into CASSLVAGESNEQFF.

The genes are TRBV7-2 and TRBJ2-7, with TRBD2 matching over 9 bases. V lost 1 base, J lost 5 bases, and 15 bases stayed unmatched. Per the germline V gene, CDR1 is SGHTA and CDR2 is FQGNSA. The CDR3 loop spans 18 amino acids. The CDR3 spells CASSLVAASGITSHEQYF. The DNA for the CDR3 is TGTGCCAGCAGCTTAGTCGCGGCTAGCGGGATTACTTCCCACGAGCAGTACTTC.

The chain recombines TRBV24-1 with TRBJ2-7; 11 bases line up with TRBD1. Per the germline V gene, CDR1 is KGHDR and CDR2 is SFDVKD. CDR3 length equals 14 residues. Trimming cost V 7 bases and J 5 bases; bases outside gene matches: 6. The CDR3 protein is CATRDRGRDDEQYF. The CDR3, as DNA: TGTGCCACCAGGGACAGGGGGCGTGACGACGAGCAGTACTTC.

This clone was observed a few times. The rearrangement uses TRBV7-9 and TRBJ1-3, with D uncertain. Per germline, CDR1 SEHNR and CDR2 FQNEAQ (reference sequence). V was shortened by 3 bases and J by 4 bases, with 7 bases between the two germline ends. This CDR3 has 13 amino acids. This CDR3 is CASSLGVGNTIYF. Here the CDR3 DNA reads TGTGCCAGCAGCTTGGGAGTGGGAAACACCATATATTTT.

The rearrangement joins TRBV4-2 to TRBJ2-7; the D gene is possibly TRBD2 (6 bases). CDR3 size: 17 residues. With 1 base removed from V and 6 bases from J, the gap between germline ends came to 22 bases. Germline V lookup: CDR1 LGHNA, CDR2 YNFKEQ. The CDR3 spells CASSQGGVVGLDGEQYF. The DNA for the CDR3 is TGTGCCAGCAGCCAAGGGGGGGTCGTGGGCCTGGACGGCGAGCAGTACTTC.

The genes are TRBV7-3 and TRBJ2-2, with D unclear. The CDR3 consists of 16 residues. Trimming stripped 0 bases from V and 0 bases from J, with 8 bases between. Germline-derived CDR1 and CDR2 are SGHTA and FQGTGA. The CDR3 region is CASSLTAHANTGELFF. The CDR3 nucleotides are TGTGCCAGCAGCTTAACAGCCCACGCGAACACCGGGGAGCTGTTTTTT.

This clone was recorded a few times. The chain combines TRBV6-5 with TRBJ1-1; D call uncertain. Germline CDR1 is MNHEY and CDR2 is SVGAGI. The CDR3 is made up of 12 amino acids. The V end was cut by 7 bases, the J end by 1 base, with 7 bases between. CDR3 amino acids: CASTAGNTEAFF. The CDR3 DNA reads TGTGCCAGCACGGCGGGGAACACTGAAGCTTTCTTT.

The chain couples TRBV12-5 to TRBJ1-5; 11 positions agree with TRBD1. The CDR3 has 18 residues. The V segment lost 1 base and the J segment 6 bases; nucleotides outside the gene matches: 11. Germline values: CDR1 LGHNT, CDR2 FRNRAP. The CDR3 coding sequence is TGTGCTAGTGGTTTGGCGCCCCTATGGACAGGGGGCTCTCAGCCCCAGCATTTT. Translation gives CASGLAPLWTGGSQPQHF.

The chain links TRBV19 to TRBJ1-3, with 7 bases matching TRBD1. Germline V gene sequence: CDR1 LNHDA, CDR2 SQIVND (reference sequence). The CDR3 is 13 residues long. Trimming took 4 bases from V and 11 from J; bases not matched to a gene: 8. In nucleotides, the CDR3 is TGTGCCAGTAGTACAATTGGGACAGCGTCCATATATTTT. Amino acid sequence: CASSTIGTASIYF. The variable domain in full, completed from reference TRBV19 and TRBJ1-3, reads DGGITQSPKYLFRKEGQNVTLSCEQNLNHDAMYWYRQDPGQGLRLIYYSQIVNDFQKGDIAEGYSVSREKKESFPLTVTSAQKNPTAFYLCASSTIGTASIYFGEGSWLTVV.

The V gene is TRBV10-2, the J gene TRBJ2-7, with 12 bases that match TRBD2. The germline V gene encodes CDR1 WSHSY and CDR2 SAAADI. The junction had 10 bases not matched to a gene; V was cut back by 5 bases and J by 5 bases. This CDR3 contains 16 residues. The DNA for the CDR3 is TGCGCCAGCAGTCATACCCCGACTAGCGGGGGCCACGAGCAGTACTTC. It codes for CASSHTPTSGGHEQYF.

The chain combines TRBV28 with TRBJ1-4; the D is unclear. Germline V CDR1 and CDR2: MDHEN, SYDVKM. Between the trimmed V and J ends, which lost 7 bases and 8 bases, there was a span of 14 bases. CDR3 length equals 13 residues. The CDR3 bases are TGTGCCAGCACAGGCGTAGGTTGGGAAAAACTGTTTTTT. The encoded protein is CASTGVGWEKLFF.

This clone was found a few times. The rearrangement uses TRBV3-1 (or the pseudogene TRBV3-2) and TRBJ1-4; weak D call: TRBD1 (5 bases). Per the germline V gene, CDR1 is LGHDT and CDR2 is YNNKEL (reference sequence). The CDR3 has 16 residues. Between the trimmed V and J ends, which lost 0 bases and 7 bases, there was a span of 15 bases. CDR3 sequence reads: CASSQDTAGMREKLFF. The CDR3, as DNA: TGTGCCAGCAGCCAAGATACGGCAGGGATGCGTGAAAAACTGTTTTTT.

This chain links TRBV4-1 with TRBJ1-1; no clear D gene. V lost 7 bases, J lost 0 bases, and 6 bases lay in between. Germline V CDR1 and CDR2: MGHRA, YSYEKL. The CDR3 is 12 residues long. CDR3 sequence (DNA): TGCGCCAGCAATGGAGTGAACACTGAAGCTTTCTTT. Translated, it gives CASNGVNTEAFF.

The chain joins TRBV18 to TRBJ2-3; D possibly corresponds to TRBD1 (6 bases). The germline CDR1 and CDR2 sequences are KGHSH and LQKENI. V was trimmed by 6 bases and J by 2 bases, leaving 24 bases between them. CDR3 length: 18 amino acids. As DNA, the CDR3 is TGTGCCAGCTCCCGCAATCCTTGGCAGGGGTTAGACACAGATACGCAGTATTTT. Its translation is CASSRNPWQGLDTDTQYF. The full variable domain, completed using reference TRBV18 and TRBJ2-3, is NAGVMQNPRHLVRRRGQEARLRCSPMKGHSHVYWYRQLPEEGLKFMVYLQKENIIDESGMPKERFSAEFPKEGPSILRIQQVVRGDSAAYFCASSRNPWQGLDTDTQYFGPGTRLTVL.

In DNA form, the CDR3 reads TGTGCCAGCAGCCTCCGGGACATGGATGAAAAACTGTTTTTT. This gives the protein CASSLRDMDEKLFF. The chain uses TRBV11-2 and TRBJ1-4; D perhaps matches TRBD1 (6 bases). CDR3 length: 14 amino acids. The ends were cut back, 5 bases at V and 6 bases at J, with 13 bases in the middle. CDR1 is SGHAT and CDR2 is FQNNGV in the germline V gene. The variable domain in full, completed from reference TRBV11-2 and TRBJ1-4, reads EAGVAQSPRYKIIEKRQSVAFWCNPISGHATLYWYQQILGQGPKLLIQFQNNGVVDDSQLPKDRFSAERLKGVDSTLKIQPAKLEDSAVYLCASSLRDMDEKLFFGSGTQLSVL.

As to this clone: Other DNA sequences of this sample code for an identical CDR3. The chain employs TRBV24-1 and TRBJ1-2; D call uncertain. V gave up 2 bases and J gave up 4 bases, with 4 bases separating them. The CDR3 is made up of 12 amino acids. CDR1 KGHDR and CDR2 SFDVKD come from the germline V gene. CDR3 residues: CATSDSGYGYTF. In DNA form, the CDR3 reads TGTGCCACCAGTGATTCGGGCTATGGCTACACCTTC.